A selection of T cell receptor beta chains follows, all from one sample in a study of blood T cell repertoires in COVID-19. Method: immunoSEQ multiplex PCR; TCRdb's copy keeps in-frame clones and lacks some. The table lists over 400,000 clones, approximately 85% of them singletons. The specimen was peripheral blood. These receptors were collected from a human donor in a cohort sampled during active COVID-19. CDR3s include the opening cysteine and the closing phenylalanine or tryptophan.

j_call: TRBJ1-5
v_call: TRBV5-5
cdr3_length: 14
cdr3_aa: CASSSTGYNQPQHF

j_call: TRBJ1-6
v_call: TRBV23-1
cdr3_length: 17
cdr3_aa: CASRPGQGRFRGSPLHF

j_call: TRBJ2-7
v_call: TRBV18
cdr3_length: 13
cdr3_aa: CASSPKTGDEQYF

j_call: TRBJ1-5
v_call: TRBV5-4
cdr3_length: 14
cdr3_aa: CASSSDRGNQPQHF

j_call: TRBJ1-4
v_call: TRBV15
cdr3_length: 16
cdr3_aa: CATSRVTGATNEKLFF

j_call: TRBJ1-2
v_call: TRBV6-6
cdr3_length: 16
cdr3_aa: CASSPGGAAVHYGYTF

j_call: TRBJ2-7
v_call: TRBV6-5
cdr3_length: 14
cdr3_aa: CASSYRGRRYEQYF

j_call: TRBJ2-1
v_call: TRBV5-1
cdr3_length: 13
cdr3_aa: CASSPSSYNEQFF

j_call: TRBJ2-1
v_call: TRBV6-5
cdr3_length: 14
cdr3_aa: CASSSPTFYNEQFF

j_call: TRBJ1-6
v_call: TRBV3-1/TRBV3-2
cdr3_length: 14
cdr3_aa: CASSQWTGNSPLHF

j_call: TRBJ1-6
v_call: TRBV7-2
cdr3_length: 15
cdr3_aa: CASSSRQGWNSPLHF

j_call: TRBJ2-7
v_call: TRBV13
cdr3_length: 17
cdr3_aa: CASSAGTSGRSSYEQYF

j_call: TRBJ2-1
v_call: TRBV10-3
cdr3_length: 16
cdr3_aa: CAISASSASSYNEQFF

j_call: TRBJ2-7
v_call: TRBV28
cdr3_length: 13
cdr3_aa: CASTRTGRNEQYF

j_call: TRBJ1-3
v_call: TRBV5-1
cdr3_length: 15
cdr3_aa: CASSPRTGDGNTIYF

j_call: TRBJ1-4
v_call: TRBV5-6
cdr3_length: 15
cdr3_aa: CASRPTGATNEKLFF

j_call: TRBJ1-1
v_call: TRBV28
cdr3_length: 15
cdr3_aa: CASSLMTHMNTEAFF

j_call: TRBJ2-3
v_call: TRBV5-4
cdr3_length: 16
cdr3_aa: CASSQWGPIGTDTQYF

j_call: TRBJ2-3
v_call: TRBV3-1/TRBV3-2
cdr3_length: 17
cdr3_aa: CVSSHHSAGGSTDTQYF

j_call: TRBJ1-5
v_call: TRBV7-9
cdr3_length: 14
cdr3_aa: CASSRGTGDQPQHF

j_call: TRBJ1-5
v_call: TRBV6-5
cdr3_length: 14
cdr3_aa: CGLEVKYRNQPQHF

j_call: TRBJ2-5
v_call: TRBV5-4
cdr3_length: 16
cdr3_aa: CASSLGLAGRQETQYF

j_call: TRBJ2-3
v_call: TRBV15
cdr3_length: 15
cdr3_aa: CATSSFGRSTDTQYF

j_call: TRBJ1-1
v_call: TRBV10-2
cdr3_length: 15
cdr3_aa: CASSESTGGGTEAFF

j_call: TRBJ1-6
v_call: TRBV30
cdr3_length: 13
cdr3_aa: CAWSGAGDSPLHF

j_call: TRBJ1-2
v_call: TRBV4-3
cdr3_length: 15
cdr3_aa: CASSQAAGRNYGYTF

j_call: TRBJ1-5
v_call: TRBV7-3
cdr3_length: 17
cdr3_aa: CASSATQSTGGNQPQHF

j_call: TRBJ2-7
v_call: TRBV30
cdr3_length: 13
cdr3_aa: CAWNQREVDEQYF

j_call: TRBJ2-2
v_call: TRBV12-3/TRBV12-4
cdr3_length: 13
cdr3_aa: CASSRTGDGELFF

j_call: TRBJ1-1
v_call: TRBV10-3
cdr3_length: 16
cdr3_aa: CAISELDPRENTEAFF

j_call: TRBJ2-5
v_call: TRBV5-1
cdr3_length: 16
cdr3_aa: CASSPGVAGRKETQYF

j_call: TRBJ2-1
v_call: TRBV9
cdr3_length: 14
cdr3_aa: CASSELSGVNEQFF

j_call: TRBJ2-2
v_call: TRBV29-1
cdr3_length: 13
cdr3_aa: CSVEDPGTGELFF

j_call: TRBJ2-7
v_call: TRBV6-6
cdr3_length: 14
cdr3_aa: CASGTGPLKYEQYF

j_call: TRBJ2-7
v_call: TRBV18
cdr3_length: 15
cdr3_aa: CASSATGTSDYEQYF

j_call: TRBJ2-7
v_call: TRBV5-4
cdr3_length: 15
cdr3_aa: CASSLSAGGPYEQYF

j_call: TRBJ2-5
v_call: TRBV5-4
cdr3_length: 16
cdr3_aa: CASSKGTSGSKETQYF

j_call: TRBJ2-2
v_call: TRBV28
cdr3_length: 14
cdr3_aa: CASTPGRYSGELFF

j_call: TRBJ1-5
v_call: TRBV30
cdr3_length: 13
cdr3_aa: CACSGDSNQPQHF

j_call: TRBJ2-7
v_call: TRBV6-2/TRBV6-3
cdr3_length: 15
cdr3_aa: CASSYSVTGRYEQYF

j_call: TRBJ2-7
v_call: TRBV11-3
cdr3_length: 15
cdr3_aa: CASSSGEGNIHEQYF

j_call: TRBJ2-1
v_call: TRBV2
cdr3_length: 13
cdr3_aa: CAGTGEFGNEQFF

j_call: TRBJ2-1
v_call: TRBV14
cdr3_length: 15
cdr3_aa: CASSQRQTALGEQFF

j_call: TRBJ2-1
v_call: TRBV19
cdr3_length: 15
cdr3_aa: CASRPAGGNYNEQFF

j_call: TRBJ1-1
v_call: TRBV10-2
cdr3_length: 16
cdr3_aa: CASSAPDSGMNTEAFF

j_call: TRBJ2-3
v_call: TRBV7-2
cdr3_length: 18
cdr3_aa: CASSPTPGLALMGDTQYF

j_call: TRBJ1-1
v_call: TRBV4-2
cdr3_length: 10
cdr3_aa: CASRVGVAFF

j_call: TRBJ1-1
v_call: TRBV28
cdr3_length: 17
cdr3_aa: CASRETGTGFKRVEAFF

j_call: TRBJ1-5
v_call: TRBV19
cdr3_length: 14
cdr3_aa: CASSSQQGNQPQHF

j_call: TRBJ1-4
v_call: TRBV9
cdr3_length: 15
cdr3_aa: CASSASLGAWEKLFF

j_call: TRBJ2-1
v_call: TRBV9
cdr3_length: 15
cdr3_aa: CASSPRLESYNEQFF